These 13 T cell receptor beta chains share one sample of origin, sequenced in a study of blood T cell repertoires in COVID-19. Repertoires were generated with immunoSEQ multiplex PCR, while TCRdb's copy carries only in-frame clones and drops some. The top ten clones hold less than 3.5% of a sample with a few hundred thousand clones, around 83% of them seen once. The specimen was peripheral blood. The receptors come from a man aged 50-59 years with active or convalescent COVID-19.

V is TRBV11-2 and J is TRBJ1-5; D is unresolved. Per germline, CDR1 SGHAT and CDR2 FQNNGV. The ends were cut back, 1 base at V and 8 bases at J, with 9 bases in the middle. The CDR3 length is 13 residues. The CDR3 is CASSLGSGKPQHF. The CDR3, as DNA: TGTGCCAGCAGCTTAGGCTCGGGAAAGCCCCAGCATTTT.

The rearrangement uses TRBV28 and TRBJ2-7, with 9 bases matching TRBD1. The CDR3 spans 14 residues. Germline V gene data show CDR1 as MDHEN and CDR2 as SYDVKM. Trimming at V came to 8 bases and at J to 7 bases, leaving 12 bases not matched to a gene. CDR3 bases: TGTGCCAGCCACTCCCTTGGGACAGGGTTAGAGCAGTACTTC. Translation: CASHSLGTGLEQYF.

The chain employs TRBV12-3 or TRBV12-4 and TRBJ1-2, with 11 bases identical to TRBD1. The CDR3 extends over 12 amino acids. Trimming removed 6 bases from V and 7 bases from J; junction bases left unmatched: 1. The CDR3 region is CASRGTGGGYTF. CDR3 nucleotides: TGTGCCAGCAGAGGGACAGGGGGTGGCTACACCTTC.

CDR3 DNA: TGTGCCAGCAGTTCTATGGGCAATCAGCCCCAGCATTTT. It is translated as CASSSMGNQPQHF. This sequence joins TRBV6-2 or TRBV6-3 and TRBJ1-5, with no clear D. This CDR3 spans 13 amino acids. Germline V gene lookup returns CDR1 MNHEY and CDR2 SVGEGT. Trimming cost V 4 bases and J 2 bases, with 6 bases left between them.

The V call is TRBV9, the J call TRBJ2-1; a weak D match, TRBD1 (6 bases). Germline values: CDR1 SGDLS, CDR2 YYNGEE. The CDR3 extends over 15 amino acids. V was clipped by 0 bases and J by 3 bases, with 10 bases between them. The CDR3 DNA is TGTGCCAGCAGCGTAGAGTGGGGGCACTACAATGAGCAGTTCTTC. Amino acid sequence: CASSVEWGHYNEQFF.

In its sample, this clone was seen many times. The CDR3, as DNA: TGCAGTGCTAGAGATTCCAGGCGGGGGTACTTC. Protein sequence: CSARDSRRGYF. The chain links TRBV20-1 to TRBJ2-5, with D possibly TRBD2 on 6 matching bases. The length of the CDR3 is 11 residues. CDR1 and CDR2 (germline): DFQATT, SNEGSKA (reference sequence). Trimming took off 0 bases at V and 13 bases at J, with 12 bases between the two ends.

V is TRBV7-9 and J is TRBJ2-1; 11 bases are shared with TRBD2. J gave up 4 bases and V 4 bases, and 6 bases lay outside the gene matches. Germline V lookup: CDR1 SEHNR, CDR2 FQNEAQ (reference sequence). The CDR3 extends over 16 amino acids. The CDR3 region is CASSSFSGRAYNEQFF. CDR3 sequence (DNA): TGTGCCAGCAGCTCTTTTAGCGGGAGGGCTTACAATGAGCAGTTCTTC.

A single count supports this clone. The rearrangement joins TRBV5-1 to TRBJ2-3, with TRBD1 matching over 8 bases. The CDR3 extends over 14 amino acids. Trimming cost V 2 bases and J 6 bases; bases outside gene matches: 5. Germline V gene lookup returns CDR1 SGHRS and CDR2 YFSETQ. The CDR3 reads CASSFRQGTDTQYF. CDR3 sequence (DNA): TGCGCCAGCAGCTTTAGACAGGGGACTGATACGCAGTATTTT.

This clone appeared a single time. The chain links TRBV5-1 to TRBJ1-2; weak D call: TRBD1 (6 bases). This CDR3 region has 15 residues. Germline-derived CDR1 and CDR2 are SGHRS and YFSETQ. Trimming left V 2 bases short and J 8 bases short, with 19 bases between. The CDR3 DNA follows: TGCGCCAGCAGCTTACAGGGCTCCCCGAGTTCCGGCTACACCTTC. Its protein product is CASSLQGSPSSGYTF.

The V call is TRBV20-1, the J call TRBJ2-5, with TRBD2 identical over 7 bases. This CDR3 region has 14 residues. Germline CDR1 is DFQATT and CDR2 is SNEGSKA (reference sequence). V trimming: 3 bases; J trimming: 2 bases; junction bases outside the gene matches: 6. The CDR3 region has the DNA TGCAGTGCTAGTGCGGGGGAGCAGCAAGAGACCCAGTACTTC. Translation gives CSASAGEQQETQYF.

The V and J genes are TRBV6-5 and TRBJ1-6, with 8 bases lining up with TRBD1. The CDR3 sequence is 15 residues long. V shed 0 bases and J 9 bases; nucleotides not matched to a gene: 4. Germline CDR1 and CDR2: MNHEY and SVGAGI. CDR3 protein: CASSYSPGGVSPLHF. CDR3 nucleotides: TGTGCCAGCAGTTACTCGCCAGGGGGCGTTTCACCCCTCCACTTT.

V gene TRBV2 combines with J gene TRBJ1-5; TRBD1 agrees at 7 bases. J was trimmed by 7 bases and V by 7 bases; bases with no gene match: 16. Germline CDR1 reads SNHLY; CDR2 reads FYNNEI. This CDR3 region has 16 residues. The CDR3, as DNA: TGTGCCAGCAATACTGCCGTGGAGGGGGCACGACAGCCCCAGCATTTT. It specifies CASNTAVEGARQPQHF.

V gene TRBV7-3 combines with J gene TRBJ2-2; 8 nucleotides line up with TRBD2. The germline CDR1 and CDR2 sequences are SGHTA and FQGTGA. CDR3 length: 16 residues. V was clipped by 1 base and J by 4 bases; unmatched bases: 5. This chain's CDR3 is CASSLNGGRSTGELFF. The CDR3 bases are TGTGCCAGCAGCTTAAACGGCGGGAGGAGCACCGGGGAGCTGTTTTTT.